This T cell receptor (beta chain) stems from a study of blood T cell repertoires in COVID-19. Participants' own reports of clinical history determined their cohort assignment. Germline V CDR1 and CDR2: MNHEY, SMNVEV (reference sequence). The CDR3 is 15 residues long. V was clipped by 2 bases and J by 5 bases; unmatched bases: 8. Libraries were prepared by immunoSEQ multiplex PCR; TCRdb keeps only in-frame clonotypes and omits some of them. The sample carries roughly 280,000 clones, 70% to 90% recorded once. Sequenced: PBMCs or T cells enriched from blood (not recorded which). The receptor's source is a woman aged 25 to 39 with acute COVID-19. The chain has TRBV27 and TRBJ2-5; 7 bases are a match to TRBD1. CDR3 sequence reads: CASSLAQGLWETQYF. CDR3 bases: TGTGCCAGCAGTTTAGCACAGGGGCTTTGGGAGACCCAGTACTTC.